This TCR beta chain came from a study of Ad26.COV2.S vaccination and SARS-CoV-2 variants. General study findings and limits: Vaccine recipients and placebo recipients showed similar non-spike TCR breadth. The breadth of spike-specific CD8+ and CD4+ T cell responses after vaccination was reportedly substantial. Total T cell responses, in the TCR breadth and depth analyses, may have been underestimated.

Germline CDR1 and CDR2: SEHNR and FQNEAQ (reference sequence). With V trimmed by 5 bases and J by 2 bases, 5 bases remained unmatched. The CDR3 spans 14 residues. A note on this clone: Its antigen is unidentified.

Generated by immunoSEQ multiplex PCR, the TCRdb table keeps only in-frame clones and is missing some. The profile covers some 350,000 clones, with 75% to 90% appearing a single time and around 5.5% taken by the ten largest. Regarding treatment: about 20 received Ad26.COV2.S at low or high dose, single or two shots; roughly five received placebo; per-sample allocation not given. The samples date from day 63 after the first vaccine or placebo injection. Based in Boston, the donor was an adult of 18-55 years. The sequences come from peripheral blood, collected in a trial of Ad26.COV2.S vaccine versus placebo. The sequence was collected from a person between 18 and 65 years old who received the Ad26.COV2.S COVID-19 vaccine or a placebo. The chain combines TRBV7-9 with TRBJ2-5; 7 bases align to TRBD1. For the CDR3, the DNA is TGTGCCAGCAGCGTGGGACAGACTCAAGAGACCCAGTACTTC. This codes for CASSVGQTQETQYF.